A selection of T cell receptor beta chains follows, all from one sample in a study of blood T cell repertoires in COVID-19. This table comes from immunoSEQ multiplex PCR, and its TCRdb copy is limited to in-frame clones, with some not included. In the table there are 250,000 to 300,000 clones, roughly 90% of which are singletons. The sample comprised peripheral blood. Source of these receptors: a woman in her twenties or thirties with COVID-19, enrolled during active disease. Each CDR3 is given with its conserved first and last residue. Fields, in order: D gene, J gene, V gene, clone size, CDR3 DNA, CDR3 protein. D genes are given only for firm matches. Clone size is given for some rows only: seen once, a few or many times, or a class if the clone is expanded.

>TRBD2|TRBJ2-5|TRBV28|-
TGTGCCAGTTCGAGGGGGCTAGCGGGAGGAGAGACCCAGTACTTC
CASSRGLAGGETQYF
>-|TRBJ1-5|TRBV9|once
TGTGCCAGCACGCCTGGGAGAAAATATAGCAATCAGCCCCAGCATTTT
CASTPGRKYSNQPQHF
>TRBD1|TRBJ1-6|TRBV5-4|once
TGTGCCAGCAGCTTGGTATCAGGGGGGCGAAATTCACCCCTCCACTTT
CASSLVSGGRNSPLHF
>-|TRBJ2-7|TRBV4-2|-
TGTGCCAGCAGCCCCGACCGCAGCGAACCCTCCTACGAGCAGTACTTC
CASSPDRSEPSYEQYF
>-|TRBJ2-1|TRBV6-5|once
TGTGCCAGCACCCGGACTCCCCACAATGAGCAGTTCTTC
CASTRTPHNEQFF
>TRBD1|TRBJ2-4|TRBV5-5|-
TGTGCCAGCAGCTTGAAAGGGGGCTATCGAGACATTCAGTACTTC
CASSLKGGYRDIQYF
>-|TRBJ2-1|TRBV6-5|-
TGTGCCAGTTCCGGGACTCAATACAATGAGCAGTTCTTC
CASSGTQYNEQFF
>TRBD1|TRBJ1-4|TRBV4-3|-
TGCGCCAGCAGCCAAACAGGGGGAACTGATGAAAAACTGTTTTTT
CASSQTGGTDEKLFF
>-|TRBJ2-7|TRBV5-8|-
TGTGCCAGCAGCCACACTAGTGATGTCTCCTACGAGCAGTACTTC
CASSHTSDVSYEQYF
>TRBD1|TRBJ1-2|TRBV10-1|-
TGCGCCAGCAGTCCCGGGACAGTGAACTATGGCTACACCTTC
CASSPGTVNYGYTF
>-|TRBJ2-5|TRBV6-2/TRBV6-3|-
TGTGCCAGCAGCCCGACTAGTCCGAAAGAGACCCAGTACTTC
CASSPTSPKETQYF
>-|TRBJ1-2|TRBV5-6|-
TGTGCCAGCAGCTATCCGGGACAAAGCGGCTACACCTTC
CASSYPGQSGYTF
>-|TRBJ2-2|TRBV7-2|-
TGTGCCAGCAGCTTGTTCGGTACCGGGGAGCTGTTTTTT
CASSLFGTGELFF
>TRBD2|TRBJ2-1|TRBV5-4|once
TGTGCCAGCAGCTCGACTAGCGGTATTGAGCAGTTCTTC
CASSSTSGIEQFF
>-|TRBJ2-1|TRBV30|once
TGTGCCTGGACCCTAAAATTGGGCGGTTCAGGGGATGAGCAGTTCTTC
CAWTLKLGGSGDEQFF
>TRBD2|TRBJ2-2|TRBV7-3|-
TGTGCCAGCAGCTTAAATTCAGTAGCGGGAGTGTCCGGGGAGCTGTTTTTT
CASSLNSVAGVSGELFF
>TRBD2|TRBJ2-5|TRBV27|-
TGTGCCAGCAGACCGGGGGGAGGGGAGACCCAGTACTTC
CASRPGGGETQYF
>-|TRBJ1-2|TRBV6-2/TRBV6-3|-
TGTGCCAGCAGTTACTCGGTGGCACCAGATGGCTACACCTTC
CASSYSVAPDGYTF
>-|TRBJ1-4|TRBV28|few
TGTGCCAGCAGTGCGCCCTCGGGGTACCTAGGTTTT
CASSAPSGYLGF
>-|TRBJ2-7|TRBV21-1|-
TGTGCCAGCAGCAAACCGACTTTGGGGGGTCCCCACTCCTACGAGCAGTACTTC
CASSKPTLGGPHSYEQYF
>TRBD1|TRBJ2-1|TRBV3-1/TRBV3-2|once
TGTGCCAGCAGCCTGGGACAGGGGAACTACAATGAGCAGTTCTTC
CASSLGQGNYNEQFF
>-|TRBJ1-1|TRBV13|-
TGTGCCAGCAGCTTACCAGGCCAAGTGCAGAGGGTACCTGAAGCTTTCTTT
CASSLPGQVQRVPEAFF
>TRBD1|TRBJ1-1|TRBV29-1|-
TGCAGCGTCAAGGGGGCAGGGGTGGGCACTGAAGCTTTCTTT
CSVKGAGVGTEAFF
>TRBD2|TRBJ2-2|TRBV9|-
TGTGCCAGCAGCGTAGTAGCGGGAGGCCTCAACACCGGGGAGCTGTTTTTT
CASSVVAGGLNTGELFF
>TRBD1|TRBJ1-2|TRBV5-4|-
TGTGCCAGCAGCTTGGTAGGCAGGGGGGACTATGGCTACACCTTC
CASSLVGRGDYGYTF
>TRBD1|TRBJ1-6|TRBV30|once
TGTGCCTGGAGTCCGGGACAGGGGATTTCACCCCTCCACTTT
CAWSPGQGISPLHF
>-|TRBJ2-2|TRBV19|-
TGTGCCAGTACCCCGACATACGGGGAGCTGTTTTTT
CASTPTYGELFF
>TRBD1|TRBJ2-7|TRBV5-4|-
TGTGCCAGCGGCCCGGGACAGGGTGGCTACGAGCAGTACTTC
CASGPGQGGYEQYF
>TRBD1|TRBJ1-1|TRBV7-9|-
TGTGCCAGCATCGGACAGGGAACTGAAGCTTTCTTT
CASIGQGTEAFF
>-|TRBJ2-5|TRBV5-6|few
TGTGCCAGCAGCTTCCAGGGGTTTAAGACCCAGTACTTC
CASSFQGFKTQYF
>TRBD1|TRBJ2-7|TRBV7-2|-
TGTGCCAGCAGCACCCAACAGGGGGTAGGCGAGCAGTACTTC
CASSTQQGVGEQYF
>TRBD1|TRBJ2-2|TRBV28|few
TGTGCCAGCAGGGCCGGACAGGGGGACACCGGGGAGCTGTTTTTT
CASRAGQGDTGELFF
>TRBD1|TRBJ1-5|TRBV7-3|-
TGTGCCAGCAGCCTGGACAGGGATCAGCCCCAGCATTTT
CASSLDRDQPQHF
>TRBD1|TRBJ1-4|TRBV9|-
TGTGCCAGCAGCTCGGACAGGGTAGGGGATGAAAAACTGTTTTTT
CASSSDRVGDEKLFF
>-|TRBJ2-7|TRBV5-5|-
TGTGCCAGCAGCTTGGCGGGGTTGTACGAGCAGTACTTC
CASSLAGLYEQYF
>-|TRBJ2-7|TRBV9|once
TGTGCCAGCAGCTCAACTCCTTCGGGACACCTCTACGAGCAGTACTTC
CASSSTPSGHLYEQYF
>TRBD2|TRBJ2-3|TRBV4-1|-
TGCGCCAGCAGCCAGCTCGGACTAGCTGGCACGCAGTATTTT
CASSQLGLAGTQYF
>TRBD1|TRBJ2-7|TRBV29-1|-
TGCAGCGGCACTGGGACAGGGTCTCCCTACGAGCAGTACTTC
CSGTGTGSPYEQYF
>-|TRBJ2-2|TRBV27|-
TGTACCAGCAGTTTGCCTAGCGACAACACCGGGGAGCTGTTTTTT
CTSSLPSDNTGELFF
>TRBD1|TRBJ1-1|TRBV7-2|-
TGTGCCAGCAGCAGAGGTGGACAGGGCGGTACTGAAGCTTTCTTT
CASSRGGQGGTEAFF
>-|TRBJ2-3|TRBV11-2|-
TGTGCCAGCAGGTCAAGGGGTTTAGTAACAGATACGCAGTATTTT
CASRSRGLVTDTQYF